This TCR beta chain derives from a study of shared clonotypes between healthy human individuals. General study findings and limits: Collection of samples was limited to blood; tissue repertoires likely differ.

To note about this clone: Its antigen is as yet unknown. Other DNA sequences within the sample encode an identical CDR3.

CD8 cells regarded as naive lacked CD45RO, were positively chosen for CCR7, and omitted terminally differentiated effector memory CD45RA+ cells. Donors comprised healthy HIV-negative adults lacking recent acute infections or vaccinations. Using immunoSEQ multiplex PCR, the repertoire was profiled, and TCRdb retains in-frame clones only, with some absent. The profile shows some 2,100,000 clones, approximately 94% of them singletons. Trimming removed 3 bases from V and 0 bases from J, with 3 bases in between. The CDR3 has 12 residues. Germline V gene lookup returns CDR1 MDHEN and CDR2 SYDVKM. The chain combines TRBV28 with TRBJ2-7, with unresolved D. This clonotype was sampled from a man aged 18 to 29 in good health. Some clones in this sample may be carry-over from other donors' samples. What was sequenced was naive CD8+ T cells from PBMCs. The CDR3, as DNA: TGTGCCAGCAGTTTCTCCTCCTACGAGCAGTACTTC. Amino acids: CASSFSSYEQYF.